This entry lists 6 T cell receptor beta chains sequenced from one sample in a study of Graves' ophthalmopathy and Graves' hyperthyroidism. Beta-chain TCR CDR3 regions were amplified from RNA transcripts. HTBI primers were employed in first-round RT-PCR, then a second-round multiplex PCR followed. Via MiXCR, TCRdb re-called the multiplex PCR reads, giving one row per CDR3 protein. The sample holds about 370,000 distinct CDR3 sequences; about 17% are singletons and the top ten take 2.4%. Sample: peripheral blood. Receptors were obtained from an adult woman with stable Graves' hyperthyroidism.

This clonotype was observed many times. J is TRBJ2-7 and V is TRBV19; 8 nucleotides match TRBD2. The CDR3 has 14 residues. Germline V lookup: CDR1 LNHDA, CDR2 SQIVND (reference sequence). The trim removed 4 bases at V and 6 bases at J, leaving 8 bases unmatched. As DNA, the CDR3 is TGTGCCAGTAGTACGCGGACTAGCACCAGCGAGCAGTACTTC. Protein: CASSTRTSTSEQYF. The variable domain in full, with the rest retrieved from reference TRBV19 and TRBJ2-7, is DGGITQSPKYLFRKEGQNVTLSCEQNLNHDAMYWYRQDPGQGLRLIYYSQIVNDFQKGDIAEGYSVSREKKESFPLTVTSAQKNPTAFYLCASSTRTSTSEQYFGPGTRLTVT.

This clonotype was detected many times. The chain employs TRBV4-2 and TRBJ1-2, with D perhaps matching TRBD1 (5 bases). Germline CDR1 reads LGHNA; CDR2 reads YNFKEQ. V was pared by 4 bases and J by 0 bases, with 15 bases between. There are 16 residues in the CDR3. CDR3 DNA: TGTGCCAGCAGCCCTCGGGACGGAGGATCTAACTATGGCTACACCTTC. This sequence encodes CASSPRDGGSNYGYTF.

The V and J genes are TRBV27 and TRBJ1-2; weak D call: TRBD1 (5 bases). From germline, CDR1 is MNHEY and CDR2 SMNVEV (reference sequence). The CDR3 covers 17 residues. Trimming removed 3 bases from V and 6 bases from J, with 23 bases in between. CDR3 DNA: TGTGCCAGCAGTTTTGACAGTCCTCCGAGAAGGGCCAATGGCTACACCTTC. As protein: CASSFDSPPRRANGYTF.

The gene calls are TRBV19 and TRBJ2-5, with a weak D call TRBD2 (6 bases). CDR1 is LNHDA and CDR2 is SQIVND in the germline V gene (reference sequence). V was cut by 3 bases and J by 5 bases, with 13 bases left in between. This CDR3 region has 14 residues. Written as DNA, the CDR3 is TGTGCCAGTAGTATGGGGGGAGAATACGAGACCCAGTACTTC. It yields the protein CASSMGGEYETQYF.

The chain's CDR3 is CASRETGIYGYTF. Here the CDR3 DNA reads TGTGCCAGCAGGGAGACAGGGATCTATGGCTACACCTTC. J is TRBJ1-2 and V is TRBV6-1, with 7 positions matching TRBD1. Losses at the gene ends were 6 bases for V and 4 bases for J; bases not matched to a gene: 5. This CDR3 contains 13 residues. Germline V gene data show CDR1 as MNHNS and CDR2 as SASEGT.

On this clonotype: This may stem from a read error, because a much larger clone lies one nucleotide away. The chain combines TRBV28 with TRBJ2-7, with TRBD2 matching over 7 bases. V lost 2 bases to trimming and J lost 3 bases; unmatched junction nucleotides: 25. Germline CDR1 MDHEN, CDR2 SYDVKM. The CDR3 consists of 21 residues. This CDR3 is CASSLSLDWTGGVVGLYEQYF. The CDR3 coding sequence is TGTGCCAGCAGTTTAAGTCTCGACTGGACGGGAGGCGTCGTGGGGCTCTACGAGCAGTACTTC.